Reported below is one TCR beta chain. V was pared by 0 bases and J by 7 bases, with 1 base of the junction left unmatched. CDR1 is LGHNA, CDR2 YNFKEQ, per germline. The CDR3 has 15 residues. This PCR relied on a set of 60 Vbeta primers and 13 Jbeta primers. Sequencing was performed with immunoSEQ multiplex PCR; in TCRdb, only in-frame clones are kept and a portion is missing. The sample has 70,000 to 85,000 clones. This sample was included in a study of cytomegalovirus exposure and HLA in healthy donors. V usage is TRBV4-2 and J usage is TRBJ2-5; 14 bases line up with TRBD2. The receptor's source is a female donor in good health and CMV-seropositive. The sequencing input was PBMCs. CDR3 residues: CASSQEGTSGGTQYF. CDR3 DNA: TGTGCCAGCAGCCAAGAGGGGACTAGCGGGGGGACCCAGTACTTC.